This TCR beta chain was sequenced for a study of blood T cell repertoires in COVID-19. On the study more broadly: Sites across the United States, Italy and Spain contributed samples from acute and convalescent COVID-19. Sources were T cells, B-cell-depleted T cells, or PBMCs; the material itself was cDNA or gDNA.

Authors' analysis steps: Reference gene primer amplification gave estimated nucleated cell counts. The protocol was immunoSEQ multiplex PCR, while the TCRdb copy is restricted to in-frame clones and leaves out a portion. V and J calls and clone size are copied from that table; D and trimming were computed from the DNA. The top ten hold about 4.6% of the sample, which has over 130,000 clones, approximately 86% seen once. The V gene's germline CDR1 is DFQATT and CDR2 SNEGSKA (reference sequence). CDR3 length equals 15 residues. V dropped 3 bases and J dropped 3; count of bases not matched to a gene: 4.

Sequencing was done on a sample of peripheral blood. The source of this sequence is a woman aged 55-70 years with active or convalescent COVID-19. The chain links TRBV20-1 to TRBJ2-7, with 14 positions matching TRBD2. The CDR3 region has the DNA TGCAGTGCTAGTTCCGGGACTAGCGGGGGCTACGAGCAGTACTTC. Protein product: CSASSGTSGGYEQYF.